The T cell receptor (beta chain) under discussion was sequenced for a study of T cell responses to AZD1222 COVID-19 vaccine. Study findings and constraints: The donors showed a predominance of white British ancestry and of females, with possible underestimation of clonal diversity. Nearly half of spike-specific TCRs reportedly target unmutated variant regions.

Concerning this clone: No antigen is known for it.

Germline assignment: CDR1 SGHTS and CDR2 YDEGEE. The CDR3 loop spans 12 amino acids. Trimming took 2 bases from V and 5 from J, leaving 7 bases between them. Clones were sequenced by immunoSEQ multiplex PCR, and TCRdb holds only the in-frame ones, with some missing. Of about 180,000 clones listed, approximately 95% are singletons. The origin of this receptor is an adult who received the MenACWY meningococcal vaccine as a control. The chain joins TRBV5-8 to TRBJ2-5; D unresolved. The sequencing here drew on peripheral blood, taken 28 days after the second dose of the MenACWY control vaccine. The CDR3 DNA reads TGTGCCAGCAGCTTTATGAGGGAGACCCAGTACTTC. Protein product: CASSFMRETQYF.